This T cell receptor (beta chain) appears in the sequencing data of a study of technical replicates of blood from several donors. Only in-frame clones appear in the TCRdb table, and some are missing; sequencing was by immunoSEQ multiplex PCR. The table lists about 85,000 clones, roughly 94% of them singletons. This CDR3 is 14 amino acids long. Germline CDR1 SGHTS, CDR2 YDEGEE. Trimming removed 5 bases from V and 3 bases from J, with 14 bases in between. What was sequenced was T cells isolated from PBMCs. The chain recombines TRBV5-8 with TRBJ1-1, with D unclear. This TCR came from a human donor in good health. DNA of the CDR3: TGTGCCAGCAGAACCCTCATCGCGGACACTGAAGCTTTCTTT. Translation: CASRTLIADTEAFF.